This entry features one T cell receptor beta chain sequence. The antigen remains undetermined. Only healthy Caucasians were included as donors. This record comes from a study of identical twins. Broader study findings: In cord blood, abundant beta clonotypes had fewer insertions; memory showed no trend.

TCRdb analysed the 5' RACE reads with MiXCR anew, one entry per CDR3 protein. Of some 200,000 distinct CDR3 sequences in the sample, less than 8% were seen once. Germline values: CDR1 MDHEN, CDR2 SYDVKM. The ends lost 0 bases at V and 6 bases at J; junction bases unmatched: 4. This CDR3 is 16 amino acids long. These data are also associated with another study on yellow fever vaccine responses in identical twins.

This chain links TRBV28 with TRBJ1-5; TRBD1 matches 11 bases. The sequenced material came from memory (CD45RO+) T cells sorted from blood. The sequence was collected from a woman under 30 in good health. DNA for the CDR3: TGTGCCAGCAGTTTATGGGGACAGGGGGTCGGTCAGCCCCAGCATTTT. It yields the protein CASSLWGQGVGQPQHF. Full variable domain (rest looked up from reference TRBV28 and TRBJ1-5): DVKVTQSSRYLVKRTGEKVFLECVQDMDHENMFWYRQDPGLGLRLIYFSYDVKMKEKGDIPEGYSVSREKKERFSLILESASTNQTSMYLCASSLWGQGVGQPQHFGDGTRLSIL.